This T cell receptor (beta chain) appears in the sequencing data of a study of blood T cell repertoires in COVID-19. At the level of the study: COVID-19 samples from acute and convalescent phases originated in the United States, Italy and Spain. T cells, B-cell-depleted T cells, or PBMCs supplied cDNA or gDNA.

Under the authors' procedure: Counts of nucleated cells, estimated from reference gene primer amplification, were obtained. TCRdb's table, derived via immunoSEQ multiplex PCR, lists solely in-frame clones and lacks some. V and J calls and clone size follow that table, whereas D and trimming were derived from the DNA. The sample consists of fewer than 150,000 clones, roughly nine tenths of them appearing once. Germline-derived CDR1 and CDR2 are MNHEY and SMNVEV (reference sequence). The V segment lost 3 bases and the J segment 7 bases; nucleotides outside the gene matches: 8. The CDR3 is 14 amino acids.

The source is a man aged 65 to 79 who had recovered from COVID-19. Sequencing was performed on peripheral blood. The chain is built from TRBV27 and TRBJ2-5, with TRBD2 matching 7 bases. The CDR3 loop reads CASSLRGSPGTQYF. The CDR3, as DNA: TGTGCCAGCAGTTTGCGGGGGTCCCCCGGGACCCAGTACTTC.